This paragraph covers one TCR beta chain sequence. Its antigen is unidentified. The method was immunoSEQ multiplex PCR; TCRdb's version includes in-frame clones alone and lacks a portion of them. The table records about 33,000 clones, around 84% of them present only once. This sample was included in a study of T cells in localized non-small cell lung cancer. Study results and limitations: Tumor samples were not multi-region, leaving intratumor heterogeneity unexcluded. Highest T cell clonality was seen in uninvolved adjacent lung, surpassing that measured in tumor. Higher adjacent-lung clonality was associated with shorter survival. Researchers found a median around 50 of the top 100 tumor clones in adjacent lung.

The TCR sequence derives from a male donor aged 60 or over with stage II squamous cell lung carcinoma. The sample here was peripheral blood, taken before any cancer treatment.

The CDR3 reads CASSFGRYGYTF. Here the CDR3 DNA reads TGTGCCAGCAGTTTTGGACGGTATGGCTACACCTTC. This chain uses TRBV28 with TRBJ1-2, with D unresolved. V was clipped by 3 bases and J by 5 bases, with 7 bases between them. The germline V gene encodes CDR1 MDHEN and CDR2 SYDVKM. The CDR3 is 12 amino acids.